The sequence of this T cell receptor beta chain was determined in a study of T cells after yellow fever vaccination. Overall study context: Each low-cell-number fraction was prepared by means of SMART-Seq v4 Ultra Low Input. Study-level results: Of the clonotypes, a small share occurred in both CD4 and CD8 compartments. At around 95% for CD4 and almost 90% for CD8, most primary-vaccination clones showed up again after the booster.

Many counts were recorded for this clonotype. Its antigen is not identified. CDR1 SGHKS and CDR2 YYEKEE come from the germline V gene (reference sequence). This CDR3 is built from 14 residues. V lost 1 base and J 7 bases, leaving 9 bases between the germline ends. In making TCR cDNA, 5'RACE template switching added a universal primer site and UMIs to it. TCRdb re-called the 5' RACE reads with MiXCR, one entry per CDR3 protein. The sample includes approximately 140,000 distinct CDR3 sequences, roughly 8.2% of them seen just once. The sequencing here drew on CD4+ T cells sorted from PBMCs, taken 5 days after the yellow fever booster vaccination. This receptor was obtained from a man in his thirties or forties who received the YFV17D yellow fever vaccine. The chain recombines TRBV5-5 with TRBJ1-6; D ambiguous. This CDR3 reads CASSLTSWNSPLHF. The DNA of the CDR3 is TGTGCCAGCAGCTTGACGTCGTGGAATTCACCCCTCCACTTT.